The clone carrying this T cell receptor beta chain was recorded many times. The antigen is not known. There are 13 residues in the CDR3. Trimming left V 4 bases short and J 0 bases short, with 6 bases between. CDR1 is MGHRA and CDR2 is YSYEKL in the germline V gene. The data were taken from a study of response to subunit inactivated influenza vaccine. Study results and caveats: Few new T cells, the authors suggested, are recruited by each seasonal influenza vaccination.

TCRdb used MiXCR to reprocess the RT-PCR reads, holding one entry per CDR3 protein. This sample yields about 180,000 distinct CDR3 sequences, of which about 11% are seen a single time; roughly 40% belongs to the top ten. The TCR comes from a man aged 50 to 69 who received an inactivated influenza vaccine. The chain carries TRBV4-1 and TRBJ1-1; possible D gene TRBD1, 5 bases. This sample comprised CD8+ T cells sorted from PBMCs, obtained 23 to 25 months after vaccination. The CDR3 DNA sequence: TGCGCCAGCAGCCTCAGGGTGAACACTGAAGCTTTCTTT. Its protein product is CASSLRVNTEAFF.